This is a list of T cell receptor beta chains from one sample in a study of post-analysis software for immune sequencing data. TCRdb re-derived calls from the PCR reads in MiXCR, one entry per CDR3 protein. The table has about 540,000 distinct CDR3 sequences, approximately 34% seen once. Sequenced material: blood. These receptors were collected from a girl under 18 with multiple sclerosis. Both conserved end residues are part of each CDR3. Fields, in order: CDR3 DNA, CDR3 protein, clone size, J gene, D gene, V gene. D genes are given only for firm matches. The size entry is marked missing in some rows and otherwise reads once, few, many or a size class.

CDR3nt: TGTGCCAGCAGTTCCGCGGACAGCGGCGCCCCAAATTATGAAAAACTGTTTTTT
CDR3aa: CASSSADSGAPNYEKLFF
abundance: few
j_gene: TRBJ1-4
d_gene: .
v_gene: TRBV12-3/TRBV12-4

CDR3nt: TGTGCCTCTAGCTTATCAGGGGTTGGAAACACCATATATTTT
CDR3aa: CASSLSGVGNTIYF
abundance: few
j_gene: TRBJ1-3
d_gene: .
v_gene: TRBV11-2

CDR3nt: TGTGCCAGCAGAATCCTGACAGGGCATGGCTACACCTTC
CDR3aa: CASRILTGHGYTF
abundance: many
j_gene: TRBJ1-2
d_gene: TRBD1
v_gene: TRBV6-5

CDR3nt: TGTGCCAGTAGACCCGGAATAAGGGGATTAGGCGCCGGGGAGCTGTTTTTT
CDR3aa: CASRPGIRGLGAGELFF
abundance: once
j_gene: TRBJ2-2
d_gene: .
v_gene: TRBV19

CDR3nt: TGTGCCACCTCAGGGACTAGCGGGGGTGCGATGGGCAATGAGCAGTTCTTC
CDR3aa: CATSGTSGGAMGNEQFF
abundance: .
j_gene: TRBJ2-1
d_gene: TRBD2
v_gene: TRBV2

CDR3nt: TGTGCCAGCAGTTACAGGGAATTGGATGGCTACACCTTC
CDR3aa: CASSYRELDGYTF
abundance: few
j_gene: TRBJ1-2
d_gene: .
v_gene: TRBV6-6

CDR3nt: TGTGCTAGTGGTTTGGGGGCACAAGAGACCCAGTACTTC
CDR3aa: CASGLGAQETQYF
abundance: .
j_gene: TRBJ2-5
d_gene: .
v_gene: TRBV12-5

CDR3nt: TGTGCCAGCAGCACCCATCGGGGGACACTAACCCCAGATACGCAGTATTTT
CDR3aa: CASSTHRGTLTPDTQYF
abundance: few
j_gene: TRBJ2-3
d_gene: .
v_gene: TRBV7-2

CDR3nt: TGCAGTGCTAGTCTGTCGGGACAGAGAAATCAGCCCCAGCATTTT
CDR3aa: CSASLSGQRNQPQHF
abundance: .
j_gene: TRBJ1-5
d_gene: TRBD1
v_gene: TRBV20-1

CDR3nt: TGTGCCAGCAGCAAGCCGGGGACAGGGGCTAGAGAGACCCAGTACTTC
CDR3aa: CASSKPGTGARETQYF
abundance: many
j_gene: TRBJ2-5
d_gene: .
v_gene: TRBV21-1

CDR3nt: TGTGCCAGCAGCTTAGGGGGACGGGAGCAGTTCTTC
CDR3aa: CASSLGGREQFF
abundance: few
j_gene: TRBJ2-1
d_gene: .
v_gene: TRBV11-2

CDR3nt: TGCAGTGCTAGAGCTAGCGGCCCGGTAAAGAAGACCCAGTACTTC
CDR3aa: CSARASGPVKKTQYF
abundance: .
j_gene: TRBJ2-5
d_gene: TRBD2
v_gene: TRBV20-1

CDR3nt: TGCGCCAGCAGCCGCCGGGACAGCCCTAGCACAGATACGCAGTATTTT
CDR3aa: CASSRRDSPSTDTQYF
abundance: once
j_gene: TRBJ2-3
d_gene: TRBD1
v_gene: TRBV4-1

CDR3nt: TGTGCCAGCAGCTTAGGAGGACAGGCAAACACTGAAGCTTTCTTT
CDR3aa: CASSLGGQANTEAFF
abundance: .
j_gene: TRBJ1-1
d_gene: TRBD1
v_gene: TRBV7-9

CDR3nt: TGTGCCAGCAGATTGGAAGGGGGGGTTAACTACACTGAGCAGTTCTTC
CDR3aa: CASRLEGGVNYTEQFF
abundance: few
j_gene: TRBJ2-1
d_gene: .
v_gene: TRBV6-5

CDR3nt: TGTGCCAGCAGTGCGACAGCTAACTATGGCTACACCTTC
CDR3aa: CASSATANYGYTF
abundance: .
j_gene: TRBJ1-2
d_gene: .
v_gene: TRBV6-1